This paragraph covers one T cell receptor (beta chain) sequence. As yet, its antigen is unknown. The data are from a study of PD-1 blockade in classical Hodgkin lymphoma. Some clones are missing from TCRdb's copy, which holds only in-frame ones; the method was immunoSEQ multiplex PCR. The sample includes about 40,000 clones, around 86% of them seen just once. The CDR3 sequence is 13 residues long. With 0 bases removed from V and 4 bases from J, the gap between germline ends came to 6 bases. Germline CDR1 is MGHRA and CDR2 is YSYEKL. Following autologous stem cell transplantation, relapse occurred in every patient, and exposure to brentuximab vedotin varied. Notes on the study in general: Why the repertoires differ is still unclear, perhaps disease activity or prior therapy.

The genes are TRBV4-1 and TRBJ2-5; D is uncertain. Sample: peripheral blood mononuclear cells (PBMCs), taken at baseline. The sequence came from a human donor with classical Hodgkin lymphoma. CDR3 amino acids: CASSQDRSETQYF. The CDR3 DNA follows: TGCGCCAGCAGCCAAGATCGATCAGAGACCCAGTACTTC.